The rows below give T cell receptor beta chains drawn from one sample of a study of control samples from healthy donors and cancer patients. Method: immunoSEQ multiplex PCR; TCRdb's copy keeps in-frame clones and lacks some. There are about 120,000 clones in the sample; approximately 90% occur only once, and about 3.7% lies in the top ten. The sample comprised PBMCs. The receptors stem from a woman aged 55 to 70 with lung cancer. Each CDR3 is given with its conserved first and last residue. Fields, in order: CDR3 length, J gene, V gene, D gene, CDR3 protein. A D gene is named only where the DNA matches it firmly.

13 | TRBJ2-7 | TRBV10-3 | . | CAIIAAPGTEQYF
14 | TRBJ1-1 | TRBV6-5 | TRBD1 | CASSLGTGRTEAFF
18 | TRBJ2-7 | TRBV6-4 | . | CASSDPTGQQVISDEQYF
16 | TRBJ1-1 | TRBV19 | . | CASTGGTASWDTEAFF
17 | TRBJ1-4 | TRBV19 | TRBD1 | CASSRTGGSATNEKLFF
13 | TRBJ2-7 | TRBV4-1 | . | CASSPTGTLEQYF
14 | TRBJ2-3 | TRBV7-2 | TRBD2 | CASTGLAGTDTQYF
15 | TRBJ2-7 | TRBV9 | TRBD2 | CASSVGSGGASEQYF
11 | TRBJ1-4 | TRBV12-5 | . | CASGLVEELFF
18 | TRBJ1-2 | TRBV19 | TRBD1 | CASTSPAGTGKREYGYTF
13 | TRBJ1-2 | TRBV5-1 | . | CASSAGGGDGYTF
17 | TRBJ1-4 | TRBV28 | TRBD1 | CASSPPFQGTGRGKLFF
15 | TRBJ1-6 | TRBV7-2 | . | CASSLAGASNSPLHF
11 | TRBJ2-7 | TRBV11-3 | . | CASSSRYEQYF
15 | TRBJ1-4 | TRBV6-6 | . | CASSYGGTVNEKLFF
17 | TRBJ2-1 | TRBV4-1 | TRBD2 | CASSQPGWGRGYNEQFF
16 | TRBJ2-1 | TRBV30 | TRBD2 | CAWSVNGGYYYNEQFF
14 | TRBJ2-3 | TRBV5-1 | TRBD2 | CASRLAGVTDTQYF
13 | TRBJ2-1 | TRBV25-1 | . | CASSPGSYNEQFF
15 | TRBJ2-3 | TRBV19 | TRBD2 | CASSMLAGGSDTQYF
12 | TRBJ1-6 | TRBV4-3 | . | CASSQGYSPLHF
17 | TRBJ1-1 | TRBV9 | . | CASSVGTSRGLNTEAFF
17 | TRBJ1-6 | TRBV4-1 | . | CASSQDPTGGYNSPLHF
17 | TRBJ2-1 | TRBV7-9 | TRBD1 | CASGGLAGTGPGNEQFF
16 | TRBJ2-7 | TRBV14 | . | CASSQDWVRSSYEQYF
16 | TRBJ2-4 | TRBV9 | . | CASSLGDGEIKNIQYF
14 | TRBJ2-7 | TRBV5-4 | . | CASSLKGLSGQQYF
15 | TRBJ2-1 | TRBV5-4 | TRBD1 | CASSRTGDSTPFLIF
15 | TRBJ2-5 | TRBV5-1 | TRBD1 | CASSPLGQGQETQYF
15 | TRBJ2-7 | TRBV18 | TRBD2 | CASSPRAGESYEQYF
14 | TRBJ1-2 | TRBV5-6 | TRBD1 | CASSLGQGMNGYTF
15 | TRBJ2-3 | TRBV19 | TRBD2 | CAADSSGSTADTQYF
16 | TRBJ1-6 | TRBV5-4 | . | CASSLPGGSYNSPLHF
17 | TRBJ1-3 | TRBV19 | . | CASSIDFWDYSGNTIYF
14 | TRBJ2-7 | TRBV5-1 | . | CASSSTTDYYEQYF
17 | TRBJ1-5 | TRBV28 | . | CASSFGQRSYSNQPQHF
14 | TRBJ2-5 | TRBV5-1 | . | CASSFGRGQETQYF
18 | TRBJ2-2 | TRBV24-1 | TRBD2 | CATSDWTSGSGGPGELFF
13 | TRBJ2-5 | TRBV12-3/TRBV12-4 | . | CASSLTGDGTQYF
13 | TRBJ1-5 | TRBV27 | . | CASSLRVHQPQHF
15 | TRBJ2-3 | TRBV13 | TRBD2 | CASSPSAGSTDTQYF
14 | TRBJ1-2 | TRBV3-1/TRBV3-2 | . | CASSQDGSNYGYTF
12 | TRBJ1-3 | TRBV19 | . | CASSPRGNTIYF
16 | TRBJ1-3 | TRBV7-2 | . | CASTHPGTFSGNTIYF
12 | TRBJ2-1 | TRBV19 | . | CASSIQRNEQFF
14 | TRBJ1-1 | TRBV9 | . | CASSRWKGNTEAFF
15 | TRBJ1-1 | TRBV28 | . | CASRVSGPSNTEAFF
14 | TRBJ2-7 | TRBV10-3 | TRBD2 | CASASGRDSYEQYF
17 | TRBJ1-5 | TRBV19 | . | CASSHIVKGPSNQPQHF
15 | TRBJ1-1 | TRBV5-1 | . | CASSLGAGLPNEAFF
13 | TRBJ1-1 | TRBV27 | . | CASSRQENTEAFF
15 | TRBJ2-3 | TRBV7-2 | . | CASSLYTGTTDTQYF